The entry below describes one T cell receptor (beta chain). Its antigen is unidentified. This sample is drawn from a study of T cell repertoires in cytomegalovirus infection. Whole-study context: Both a matching HLA type and CMV infection were indicated by public TCR beta signatures.

General observations from the study: Cumulative public TCR beta family frequency identified CMV carriers with the relevant HLA. In two of eight donors, the top clonotype was HLA-C-restricted CMV-specific.

TCRdb processed the reads anew with MiXCR; each CDR3 protein has one entry. The sample includes around 450,000 distinct CDR3 sequences, about 33% of them seen just once. The sequence came from a human donor in good health (CMV status not recorded). Some clones in this sample may be carry-over from other donors' samples. Sequenced input: PBMCs.

The CDR3 bases are TGTGCCAGCATTAAAGGTCCTCTGGACACTGAAGCTTTCTTT. Protein product: CASIKGPLDTEAFF. This chain uses TRBV27 with TRBJ1-1; D gene ambiguous. Looked up from germline, CDR1 is MNHEY and CDR2 is SMNVEV (reference sequence). Trimming shortened V by 7 bases and J by 3 bases, and 15 bases separated the two germline ends. CDR3 length equals 14 residues.